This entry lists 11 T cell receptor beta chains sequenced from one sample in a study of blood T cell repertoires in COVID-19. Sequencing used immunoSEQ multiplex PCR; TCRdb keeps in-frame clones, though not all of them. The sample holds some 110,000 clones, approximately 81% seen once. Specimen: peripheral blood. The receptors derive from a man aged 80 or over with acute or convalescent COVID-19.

CDR3: CASSIAGRATDTQYF. In DNA form, the CDR3 reads TGTGCCAGTAGTATCGCAGGGAGGGCCACAGATACGCAGTATTTT. The chain employs TRBV19 and TRBJ2-3; 7 bases map to TRBD2. V was pared by 3 bases and J by 2 bases, with 5 bases of the junction left unmatched. Germline assignment: CDR1 LNHDA and CDR2 SQIVND (reference sequence). This CDR3 has 15 residues.

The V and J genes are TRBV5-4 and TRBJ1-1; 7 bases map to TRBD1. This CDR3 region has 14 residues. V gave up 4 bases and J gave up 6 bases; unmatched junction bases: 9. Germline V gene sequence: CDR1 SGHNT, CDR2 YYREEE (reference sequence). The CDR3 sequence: CASSILTGIPEAFF. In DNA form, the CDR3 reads TGTGCCAGCAGCATTTTGACAGGGATACCTGAAGCTTTCTTT.

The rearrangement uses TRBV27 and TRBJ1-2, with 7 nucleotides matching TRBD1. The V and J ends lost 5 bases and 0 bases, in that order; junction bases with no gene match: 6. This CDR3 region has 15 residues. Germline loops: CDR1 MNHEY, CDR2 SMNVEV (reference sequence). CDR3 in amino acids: CASSPWTGSNYGYTF. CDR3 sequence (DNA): TGTGCCAGCAGTCCATGGACAGGTTCTAACTATGGCTACACCTTC.

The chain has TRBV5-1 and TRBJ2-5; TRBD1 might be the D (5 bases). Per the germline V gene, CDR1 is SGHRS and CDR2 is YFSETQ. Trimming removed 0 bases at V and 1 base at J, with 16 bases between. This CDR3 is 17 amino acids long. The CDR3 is CASSLAGQGAIQETQYF. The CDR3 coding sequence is TGCGCCAGCAGCTTGGCTGGCCAGGGCGCCATCCAAGAGACCCAGTACTTC. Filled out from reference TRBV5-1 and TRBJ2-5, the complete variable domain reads KAGVTQTPRYLIKTRGQQVTLSCSPISGHRSVSWYQQTPGQGLQFLFEYFSETQRNKGNFPGRFSGRQFSNSRSEMNVSTLELGDSALYLCASSLAGQGAIQETQYFGPGTRLLVL.

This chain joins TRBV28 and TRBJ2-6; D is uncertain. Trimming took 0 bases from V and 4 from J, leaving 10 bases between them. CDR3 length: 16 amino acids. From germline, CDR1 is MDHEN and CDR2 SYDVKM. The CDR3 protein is CASSLWVAEGANVLTF. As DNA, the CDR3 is TGTGCCAGCAGTTTATGGGTCGCGGAGGGGGCCAACGTCCTGACTTTC.

CDR3 coding DNA: TGTGCCAGCAGTTTATTGGTCTATGAGACCCAGTACTTC. Its protein product is CASSLLVYETQYF. The J gene is TRBJ2-5, the V gene TRBV28; D gene uncertain. The CDR3 loop spans 13 amino acids. V lost 1 base and J 5 bases, leaving 8 bases between the germline ends. Germline V lookup: CDR1 MDHEN, CDR2 SYDVKM.

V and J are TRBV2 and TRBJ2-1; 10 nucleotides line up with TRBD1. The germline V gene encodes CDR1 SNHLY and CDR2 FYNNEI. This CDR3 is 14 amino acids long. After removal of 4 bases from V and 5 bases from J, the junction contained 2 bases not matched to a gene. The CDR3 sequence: CASSVGTGDNEQFF. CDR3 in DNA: TGTGCCAGCAGTGTCGGGACAGGGGACAATGAGCAGTTCTTC.

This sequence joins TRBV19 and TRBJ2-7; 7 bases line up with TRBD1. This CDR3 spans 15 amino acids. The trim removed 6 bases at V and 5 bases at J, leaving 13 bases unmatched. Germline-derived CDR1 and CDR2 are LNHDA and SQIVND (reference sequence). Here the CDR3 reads CASRNRDRIGHEQYF. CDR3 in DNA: TGTGCCAGTAGAAACCGGGACAGAATTGGGCACGAGCAGTACTTC.

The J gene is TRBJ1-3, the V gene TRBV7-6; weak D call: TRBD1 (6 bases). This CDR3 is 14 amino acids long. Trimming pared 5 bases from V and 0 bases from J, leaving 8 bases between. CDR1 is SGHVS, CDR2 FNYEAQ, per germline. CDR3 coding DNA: TGTGCCAGCAGCCAGGACAGCTCTGGAAACACCATATATTTT. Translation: CASSQDSSGNTIYF.

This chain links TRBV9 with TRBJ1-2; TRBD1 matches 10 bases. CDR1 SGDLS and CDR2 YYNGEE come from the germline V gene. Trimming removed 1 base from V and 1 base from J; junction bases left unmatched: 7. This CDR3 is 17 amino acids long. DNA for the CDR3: TGTGCCAGCAGCGTACTTCCGGACAGGGGGTTTAACTATGGCTACACCTTC. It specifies CASSVLPDRGFNYGYTF.

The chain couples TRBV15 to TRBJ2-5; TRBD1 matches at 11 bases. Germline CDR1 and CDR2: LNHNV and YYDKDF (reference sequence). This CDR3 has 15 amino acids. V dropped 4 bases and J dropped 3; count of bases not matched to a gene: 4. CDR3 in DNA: TGTGCCACCAGCAAAAGGGACAGGGGGGAAGAGACCCAGTACTTC. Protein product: CATSKRDRGEETQYF.